This T cell receptor beta chain was documented in a study of CD8+ T cells in alopecia areata. Study-wide context: Recipient mice, roughly 6-10-week-old female C3H/HeJ animals, received skin from roughly 6-12-month-old C3H/HeJ graft donors with spontaneous alopecia. Study results and limitations: Normal scalp showed lower clonality than lesional scalp, especially alopecia totalis/universalis.

The V gene's germline CDR1 is SGHDT and CDR2 FRDEAV. The V and J ends lost 5 bases and 3 bases, in that order; junction bases with no gene match: 5. The CDR3 runs 14 residues. RNA was isolated and reverse transcribed to cDNA, the sequencing template. Libraries were prepared by immunoSEQ multiplex PCR; TCRdb keeps only in-frame clonotypes and omits some of them. The sample gives 250,000 or so clones, none seen only once, and the top ten clones hold about 1.2%. This clone has just a few counts. Its antigen remains unidentified. Gene labels here are mouse ones. The DNA ends 4 residues before the CDR3 does, and the rest of the CDR3 is filled in from the germline J gene. The sample holds other DNA sequences that translate to the same CDR3. Combined cutaneous lymph node cells underwent sorting by CD4, CD8alpha, NKG2D, NKG2ACE and additional markers.

The chain couples TRBV14 to TRBJ2-7, with 10 bases lining up with TRBD1. The clonotype was recovered from a C3H/HeJ mouse with alopecia areata. The strain bears MHC haplotype H2-k. Sample: CD4+ T cells sorted from a lymph node. The part of the CDR3 DNA that was read is TGTGCCAGCAGCTCCGGGACAGGGGTCTAT. Amino acids: CASSSGTGVY. In full, the CDR3 is CASSSGTGVYEQYF.